This TCR beta chain was identified in a study of T cell responses to AZD1222 COVID-19 vaccine. General study points: Recipients of two AZD1222 doses showed rising Spike-specific TCR breadth and depth.

The V segment lost 1 base and the J segment 2 bases; nucleotides outside the gene matches: 2. The germline V gene has CDR1 SNHLY and CDR2 FYNNEI. This CDR3 spans 15 amino acids. Of note for this clone: Its antigen is undetermined.

Clones were read by immunoSEQ multiplex PCR, and TCRdb kept only the in-frame ones, dropping some. This sample carries 60,000 to 90,000 clones, 70% to 80% of them seen once, and the ten largest clones take 25% to 30%. The input for sequencing was peripheral blood, taken 28 days after the second dose of the MenACWY control vaccine. The sequence was collected from an adult who received the MenACWY meningococcal vaccine as a control. The V gene is TRBV2, the J gene TRBJ1-5; 7 nucleotides agree with TRBD1. The CDR3 bases are TGTGCCAGCAGTGAAGACAGGGGAGGCAATCAGCCCCAGCATTTT. Translation gives CASSEDRGGNQPQHF.